The clone carrying this T cell receptor beta chain occurred a few times. Its antigen is undetermined. The sample belongs to a study of blood T cells in healthy people across ages. Study outcomes and limitations: Age advanced and TCR beta diversity per million T cells fell, roughly linearly.

This CDR3 spans 17 amino acids. Germline-derived CDR1 and CDR2 are LNHNV and YYDKDF (reference sequence). Combining a sample-barcoded 5' primer with a J-beta primer mix, a second PCR ran for about 6 to 12 cycles. TCRdb itself ran the 5' RACE reads through MiXCR, one entry per CDR3 protein. In the table there are over 600,000 distinct CDR3 sequences, 20% to 25% of which are singletons. Sequenced sample: blood. The clonotype originates from a man aged 70-80 years in good health. The chain combines TRBV15 with TRBJ2-5, with D possibly being TRBD1 (6 bases). The DNA matches TRBJ2-7 better at its end, which makes the J call doubtful. This CDR3 reads CATSRDGGRGTSYEQYF. Here the CDR3 DNA reads TGTGCCACCAGCAGAGATGGCGGCAGGGGCACATCCTACGAGCAGTACTTC.